There are a few counts of the clone carrying this T cell receptor beta chain. The antigen is undetermined. TCRdb re-called the 5' RACE reads with MiXCR, one entry per CDR3 protein. In the table there are more than 350,000 distinct CDR3 sequences, around 21% of which are singletons. This sample is drawn from a study of T-cell memory formation after mild COVID-19. Points from the study as a whole: From day 15 to 85, contracting clones were balanced between CD4 and CD8, whereas later expanders leaned toward CD4+.

The ends lost 5 bases at V and 9 bases at J; junction bases unmatched: 6. Germline V gene lookup returns CDR1 SGHTA and CDR2 FQGTGA. The CDR3 spans 13 residues. This clonotype originated in an adult woman who had mild COVID-19 (a few samples of this study predate the infection). Cell type and time point are not known. Sequencing input: PBMCs or a T cell subset sorted from them (not recorded which). The chain is built from TRBV7-3 and TRBJ2-1, with 8 bases aligning to TRBD2. CDR3 coding DNA: TGTGCCAGCAGCCGGGGGGGGTTCCCTGAGCAGTTCTTC. Its translation is CASSRGGFPEQFF.